This TCR beta chain was documented in a study of CD8 T cells in Susac syndrome. Those who served as multiple sclerosis controls were treatment-naive patients with stable or active relapsing-remitting disease. The CDR3 has 12 residues. With 4 bases removed from V and 4 bases from J, the gap between germline ends came to 5 bases. Random hexamers were used to reverse transcribe an amount of about 0.45 to 1 ug RNA. Amplification of TCR beta CDR3 across 54 Vbeta and 13 Jbeta was performed with immunoSEQ multiplex PCR. TCRdb processed the immunoSEQ multiplex PCR reads anew with MiXCR; each CDR3 protein has one entry. Of roughly 180,000 distinct CDR3 sequences in the sample, under 95% were seen once.

The genes are TRBV12-3 or TRBV12-4 and TRBJ2-1; no clear D. The sequencing input was CD4+ T cells from PBMCs. The TCR comes from a human donor with multiple sclerosis. Here the CDR3 reads CASSSQYNEQFF. Here the CDR3 DNA reads TGTGCCAGCAGTTCACAGTACAATGAGCAGTTCTTC.